This T cell receptor (beta chain) emerged from a study of control samples from healthy donors and cancer patients (dated by TCRdb to 2019 to 2021). The library was produced with the immunoSEQ multiplex PCR assay. TCRdb took over this immuneACCESS table, retaining in-frame rearrangements with V and J assigned. Such tables are incomplete; in checked studies, under half of the missing clones stem from an unresolved V gene, and the remainder is unexplained. In this sample the table shows nearly 200,000 clones, around 93% of which occur a single time. In total, the top ten clones hold 1.5% to 2% of the sample. Details on this clone: This receptor's antigen is unknown. Base qualities are not at hand, and no much larger clone is one base apart.

The clonotype comes from a man younger than 40 in good health. Source material: blood.

The CDR3 reads CARTQSQGRSGYGYTF. The DNA sequence reads TGTGCCAGAACCCAATCACAGGGAAGGTCGGGCTATGGCTACACCTTC. The V and J segments used are TRBV21-1 and TRBJ1-2; no check of the table's D call, TRBD1, against the DNA was made. TRBV21-1 is a known pseudogene. CDR3 length: 16 amino acids, cysteine to phenylalanine. The kept DNA is CDR3 alone, 48 bases in frame from the first base.